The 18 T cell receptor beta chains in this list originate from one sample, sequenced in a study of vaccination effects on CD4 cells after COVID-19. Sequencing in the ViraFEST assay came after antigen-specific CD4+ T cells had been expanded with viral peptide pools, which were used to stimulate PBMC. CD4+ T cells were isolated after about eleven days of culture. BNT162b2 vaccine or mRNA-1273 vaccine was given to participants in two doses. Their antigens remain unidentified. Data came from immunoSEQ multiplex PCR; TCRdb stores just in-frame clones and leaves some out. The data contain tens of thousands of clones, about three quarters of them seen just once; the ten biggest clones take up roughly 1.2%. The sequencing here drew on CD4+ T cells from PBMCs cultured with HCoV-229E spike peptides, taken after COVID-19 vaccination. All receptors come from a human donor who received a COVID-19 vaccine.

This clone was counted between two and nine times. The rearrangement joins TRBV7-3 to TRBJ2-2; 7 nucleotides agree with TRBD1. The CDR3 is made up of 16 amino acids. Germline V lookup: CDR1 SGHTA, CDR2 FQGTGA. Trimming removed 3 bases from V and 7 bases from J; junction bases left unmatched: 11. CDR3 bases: TGTGCCAGCAGCTTGGGAAATAGGGGGCAGGACGGGGAGCTGTTTTTT. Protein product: CASSLGNRGQDGELFF. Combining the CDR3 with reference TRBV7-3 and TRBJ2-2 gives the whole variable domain GAGVSQTPSNKVTEKGKYVELRCDPISGHTALYWYRQSLGQGPEFLIYFQGTGAADDSGLPNDRFFAVRPEGSVSTLKIQRTERGDSAVYLCASSLGNRGQDGELFFGEGSRLTVL.

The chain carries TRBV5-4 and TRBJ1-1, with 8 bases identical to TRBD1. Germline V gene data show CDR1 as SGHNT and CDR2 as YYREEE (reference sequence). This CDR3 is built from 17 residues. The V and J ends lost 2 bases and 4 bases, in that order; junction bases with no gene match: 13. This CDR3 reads CASSFGGRSTGGTEAFF. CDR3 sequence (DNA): TGTGCCAGCAGCTTTGGGGGGCGATCAACAGGGGGCACTGAAGCTTTCTTT.

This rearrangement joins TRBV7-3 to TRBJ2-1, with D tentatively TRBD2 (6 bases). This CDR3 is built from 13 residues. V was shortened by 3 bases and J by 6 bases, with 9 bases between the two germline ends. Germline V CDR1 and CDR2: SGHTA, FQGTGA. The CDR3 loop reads CASSFYSGNEQFF. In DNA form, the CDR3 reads TGTGCCAGCAGCTTCTATAGCGGCAATGAGCAGTTCTTC.

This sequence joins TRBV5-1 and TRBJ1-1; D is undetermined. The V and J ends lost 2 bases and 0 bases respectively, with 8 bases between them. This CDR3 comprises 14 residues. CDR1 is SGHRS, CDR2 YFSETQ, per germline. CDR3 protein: CASSLQTLNTEAFF. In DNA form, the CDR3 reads TGCGCCAGCAGCTTACAGACATTGAACACTGAAGCTTTCTTT.

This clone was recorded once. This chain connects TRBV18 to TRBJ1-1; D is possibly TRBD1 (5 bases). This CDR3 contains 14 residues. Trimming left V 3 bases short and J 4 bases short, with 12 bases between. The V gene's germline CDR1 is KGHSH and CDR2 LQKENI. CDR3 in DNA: TGTGCCAGCTCACCGGGACTACGGCCCACTGAAGCTTTCTTT. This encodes CASSPGLRPTEAFF.

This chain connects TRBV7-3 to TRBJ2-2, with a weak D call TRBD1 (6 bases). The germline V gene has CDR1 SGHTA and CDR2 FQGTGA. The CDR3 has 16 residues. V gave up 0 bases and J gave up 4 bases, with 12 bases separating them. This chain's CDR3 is CASSLTLPGATGELFF. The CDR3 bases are TGTGCCAGCAGCTTAACGTTGCCAGGGGCCACCGGGGAGCTGTTTTTT.

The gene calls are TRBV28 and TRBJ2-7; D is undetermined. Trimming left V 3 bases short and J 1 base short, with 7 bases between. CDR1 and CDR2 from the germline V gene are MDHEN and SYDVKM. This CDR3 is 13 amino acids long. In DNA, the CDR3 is TGTGCCAGCAGTTTGGTGGGATCCTACGAGCAGTACGTC. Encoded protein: CASSLVGSYEQYV.

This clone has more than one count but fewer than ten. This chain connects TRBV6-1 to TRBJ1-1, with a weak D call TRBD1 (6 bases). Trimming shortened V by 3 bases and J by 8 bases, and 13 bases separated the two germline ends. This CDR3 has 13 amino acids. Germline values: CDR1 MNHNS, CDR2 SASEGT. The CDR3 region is CASSDGRGREAFF. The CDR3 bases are TGTGCCAGCAGTGACGGCAGGGGAAGGGAAGCTTTCTTT.

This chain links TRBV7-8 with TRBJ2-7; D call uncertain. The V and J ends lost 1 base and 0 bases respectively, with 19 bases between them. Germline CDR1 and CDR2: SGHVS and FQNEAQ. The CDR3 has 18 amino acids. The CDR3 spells CASSLVLSSWSSSYEQYV. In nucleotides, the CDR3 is TGTGCCAGCAGCTTAGTATTGTCGTCGTGGAGTAGCTCCTACGAGCAGTACGTC.

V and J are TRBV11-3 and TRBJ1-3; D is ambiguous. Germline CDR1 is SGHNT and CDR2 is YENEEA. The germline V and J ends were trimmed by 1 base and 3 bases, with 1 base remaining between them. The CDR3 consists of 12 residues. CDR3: CASSLGGNTIYF. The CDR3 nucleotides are TGTGCCAGCAGCTTAGGTGGAAACACCATATATTTT. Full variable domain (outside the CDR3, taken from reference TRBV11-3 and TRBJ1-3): EAGVVQSPRYKIIEKKQPVAFWCNPISGHNTLYWYLQNLGQGPELLIRYENEEAVDDSQLPKDRFSAERLKGVDSTLKIQPAELGDSAVYLCASSLGGNTIYFGEGSWLTVV.

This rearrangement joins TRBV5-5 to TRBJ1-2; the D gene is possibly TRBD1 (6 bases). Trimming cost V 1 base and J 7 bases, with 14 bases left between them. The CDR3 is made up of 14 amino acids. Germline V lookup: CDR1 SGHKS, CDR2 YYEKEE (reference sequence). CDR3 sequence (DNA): TGTGCCAGCAGCTTGAATTGGGGGGGCTCTGGCTACACCTTC. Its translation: CASSLNWGGSGYTF.

The CDR3 DNA is TGTGCCAGCAGCCGGACTAGCCTTGTCACCGGGGAGCTGTTTTTT. It is translated as CASSRTSLVTGELFF. The chain combines TRBV7-2 with TRBJ2-2, with TRBD2 matching over 8 bases. CDR1 is SGHTA and CDR2 is FQGNSA in the germline V gene. This CDR3 has 15 amino acids. The V gene end was trimmed by 5 bases and the J gene end by 4 bases; junction bases not matched to a gene: 6.

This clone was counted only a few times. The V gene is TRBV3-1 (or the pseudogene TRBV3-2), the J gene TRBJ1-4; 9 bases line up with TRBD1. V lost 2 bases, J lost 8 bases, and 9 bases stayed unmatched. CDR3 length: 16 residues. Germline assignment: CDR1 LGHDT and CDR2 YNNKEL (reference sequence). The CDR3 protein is CASSQLSGTGNEKLFF. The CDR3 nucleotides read TGTGCCAGCAGCCAATTGTCTGGGACAGGGAACGAAAAACTGTTTTTT.

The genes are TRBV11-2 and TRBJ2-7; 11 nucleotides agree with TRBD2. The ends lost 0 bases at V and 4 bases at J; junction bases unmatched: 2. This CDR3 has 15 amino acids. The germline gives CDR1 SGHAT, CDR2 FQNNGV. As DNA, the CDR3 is TGTGCCAGCAGCTTAGAACTAGCGGGGGTGTACGAGCAGTACGTC. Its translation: CASSLELAGVYEQYV.

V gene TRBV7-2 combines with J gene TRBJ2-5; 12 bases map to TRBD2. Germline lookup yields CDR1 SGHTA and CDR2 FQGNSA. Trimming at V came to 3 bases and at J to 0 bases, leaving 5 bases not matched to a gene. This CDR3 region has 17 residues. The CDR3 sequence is CASSLGGLAGHQETQYF. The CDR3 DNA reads TGTGCCAGCAGCTTGGGAGGACTAGCGGGGCACCAAGAGACCCAGTACTTC.

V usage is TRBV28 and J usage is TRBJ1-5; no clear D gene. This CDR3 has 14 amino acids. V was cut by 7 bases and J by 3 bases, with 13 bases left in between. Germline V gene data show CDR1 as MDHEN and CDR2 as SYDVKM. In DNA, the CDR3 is TGTGCCAGCACCCTTTACGTTTTCAATCAGCCCCAGCATTTT. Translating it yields CASTLYVFNQPQHF.

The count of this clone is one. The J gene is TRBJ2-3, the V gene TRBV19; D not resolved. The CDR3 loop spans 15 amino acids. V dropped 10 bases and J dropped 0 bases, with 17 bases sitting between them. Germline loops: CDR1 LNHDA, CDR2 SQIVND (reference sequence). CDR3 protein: CATRRRAHSTDTQYF. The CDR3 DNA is TGTGCCACCCGCCGGCGCGCGCATAGCACAGATACGCAGTATTTT.

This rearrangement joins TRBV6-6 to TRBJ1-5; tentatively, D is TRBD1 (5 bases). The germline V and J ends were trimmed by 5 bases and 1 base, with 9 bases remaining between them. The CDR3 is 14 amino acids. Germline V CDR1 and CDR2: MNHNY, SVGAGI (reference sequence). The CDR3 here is CASSMGGSNQPQHF. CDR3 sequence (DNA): TGTGCCAGCAGTATGGGGGGGAGCAATCAGCCCCAGCATTTT.